The sequence of this TCR beta chain was determined in a study of glioma-infiltrating T cells. Overall study: Target coverage was 4.5- to 10-fold for some 1 million blood T cells.

The CDR3 is made up of 16 amino acids. Trimming at V came to 1 base and at J to 4 bases, leaving 7 bases not matched to a gene. Germline CDR1 and CDR2: LGHNA and YNFKEQ. Amplification of TCR alpha and beta CDR3 regions from RNA used iRepertoire nested multiplex PCR. Each CDR3 protein gets one entry after TCRdb re-called the multiplex PCR reads with MiXCR. The sample contains fewer than 500,000 distinct CDR3 sequences, around 38% of which appear only once. Study-level points and caveats: A blood CDR3 motif signature was depleted in highly divergent patients. Gliomas, especially low-grade, showed above-expected tissue-blood divergence; non-neoplastic patients showed below. Tissue and blood shared very few CDR3 sequences.

To note about this clonotype: The antigen is unknown.

The sequence derives from a human donor with low-grade glioma or glioblastoma, undergoing nonglioma brain surgery, or in good health (not recorded which). The gene calls are TRBV4-2 and TRBJ2-1; 7 bases map to TRBD2. Specimen: glioma tissue, nonneoplastic brain tissue, or PBMCs (not recorded which). CDR3 coding DNA: TGTGCCAGCAGCCAAGTGTCGGGAGGCGGGTACAATGAGCAGTTCTTC. Its translation is CASSQVSGGGYNEQFF.